This is a list of T cell receptor beta chains from one sample in a study of shared clonotypes between healthy human individuals. Here immunoSEQ multiplex PCR was the method, and the copy in TCRdb shows in-frame clones only, minus some. This sample has 2 million to 2.5 million clones, with approximately 96% found just once. Sequenced: naive CD4+ T cells sorted from blood. The source is a man aged 18 to 30 in good health. Each CDR3 is given with its conserved first and last residue. The order of the fields is D gene, V gene, clone size, CDR3 length, J gene, CDR3 DNA, CDR3 protein. The D gene is left open where the match is weak. The listing skips clone size in some rows; elsewhere it reads once, few, many or a size class.

d_call: NA; v_call: TRBV4-1; clone_size: NA; cdr3_length: 14; j_call: TRBJ1-2; cdr3_nt: TGCGCCAGCAGCCAAGAAAGGGGGACGATCGGCTACACCTTC; cdr3_aa: CASSQERGTIGYTF
d_call: NA; v_call: TRBV30; clone_size: NA; cdr3_length: 15; j_call: TRBJ2-5; cdr3_nt: TGTGCCTGGAGTGTCCAGGGGCCCCTCCAAGAGACCCAGTACTTC; cdr3_aa: CAWSVQGPLQETQYF
d_call: TRBD1; v_call: TRBV5-1; clone_size: NA; cdr3_length: 17; j_call: TRBJ2-6; cdr3_nt: TGCGCCAGCAGCTTGGTTACAGGGGGGCCCGGGGCCAACGTCCTGACTTTC; cdr3_aa: CASSLVTGGPGANVLTF
d_call: TRBD2; v_call: TRBV29-1; clone_size: NA; cdr3_length: 12; j_call: TRBJ2-7; cdr3_nt: TGCAGCGGCGGACTAGCGGGTAACGAGCAGTACTTC; cdr3_aa: CSGGLAGNEQYF
d_call: NA; v_call: TRBV10-3; clone_size: NA; cdr3_length: 10; j_call: TRBJ2-5; cdr3_nt: TGTGCCATCGGTGGAGAGACCCAGTACTTC; cdr3_aa: CAIGGETQYF
d_call: TRBD2; v_call: TRBV28; clone_size: NA; cdr3_length: 18; j_call: TRBJ2-7; cdr3_nt: TGTGCCAGCAGCTCCGGGACTAGCGGGGGGGCCTGGACCTACGAGCAGTACTTC; cdr3_aa: CASSSGTSGGAWTYEQYF
d_call: NA; v_call: TRBV11-2; clone_size: NA; cdr3_length: 11; j_call: TRBJ2-2; cdr3_nt: TGTGCCAGCAGCTTTTTCGGGGAGCTGTTTTTT; cdr3_aa: CASSFFGELFF
d_call: NA; v_call: TRBV23-1; clone_size: NA; cdr3_length: 11; j_call: TRBJ1-5; cdr3_nt: TGCGCCAGCAGTCACACTCAGCCCCAGCATTTT; cdr3_aa: CASSHTQPQHF
d_call: NA; v_call: TRBV12-5; clone_size: once; cdr3_length: 14; j_call: TRBJ1-4; cdr3_nt: TGTGCTAGTGGTTTGGTGCGAGGGGACGAAAAACTGTTTTTT; cdr3_aa: CASGLVRGDEKLFF
d_call: NA; v_call: TRBV28; clone_size: once; cdr3_length: 13; j_call: TRBJ2-1; cdr3_nt: TGTGCCAGCACTAGCAGCACATACAATGAGCAGTTCTTC; cdr3_aa: CASTSSTYNEQFF
d_call: TRBD1; v_call: TRBV5-1; clone_size: once; cdr3_length: 14; j_call: TRBJ1-2; cdr3_nt: TGCGCCAGCAGCTTGGGACAGGGAACACATGGCTACACCTTC; cdr3_aa: CASSLGQGTHGYTF
d_call: TRBD2; v_call: TRBV2; clone_size: NA; cdr3_length: 15; j_call: TRBJ2-2; cdr3_nt: TGTGCCAGCTCCCGAGCGGGGGGGCCCACCGGGGAGCTGTTTTTT; cdr3_aa: CASSRAGGPTGELFF
d_call: NA; v_call: TRBV20-1; clone_size: NA; cdr3_length: 11; j_call: TRBJ2-3; cdr3_nt: TGCAGTGCTAGTTCGCAAAATACGCAGTATTTT; cdr3_aa: CSASSQNTQYF
d_call: NA; v_call: TRBV7-2; clone_size: NA; cdr3_length: 13; j_call: TRBJ2-5; cdr3_nt: TGTGCCAGCAGCTTAGGCGTTGACAGGAGCCAGTACTTC; cdr3_aa: CASSLGVDRSQYF
d_call: TRBD1; v_call: TRBV6-1; clone_size: NA; cdr3_length: 11; j_call: TRBJ2-7; cdr3_nt: TGTGCCAGCAGTGGGGACAGGGTCCAGTACTTC; cdr3_aa: CASSGDRVQYF
d_call: NA; v_call: TRBV11-2; clone_size: few; cdr3_length: 13; j_call: TRBJ1-5; cdr3_nt: TGTGCCAGCAGCTTAGACAGCAATCAGCCCCAGCATTTT; cdr3_aa: CASSLDSNQPQHF
d_call: TRBD2; v_call: TRBV4-1; clone_size: NA; cdr3_length: 14; j_call: TRBJ2-3; cdr3_nt: TGCGCCAGCAGCCCCCGGGACTACCGAGATACGCAGTATTTT; cdr3_aa: CASSPRDYRDTQYF
d_call: TRBD1; v_call: TRBV6-1; clone_size: NA; cdr3_length: 14; j_call: TRBJ2-7; cdr3_nt: TGTGCCAGCAGGAAGGGACAGGGTGACTACGAGCAGTACTTC; cdr3_aa: CASRKGQGDYEQYF
d_call: NA; v_call: TRBV28; clone_size: NA; cdr3_length: 12; j_call: TRBJ2-3; cdr3_nt: TGTGCCAGCAGTCCTGCGGCAGATACGCAGTATTTT; cdr3_aa: CASSPAADTQYF
d_call: TRBD1; v_call: TRBV6-5; clone_size: few; cdr3_length: 13; j_call: TRBJ2-7; cdr3_nt: TGTGCCAGCAGCCAGGGGGCTTCGTGGGAGCAGTACTTC; cdr3_aa: CASSQGASWEQYF
d_call: NA; v_call: TRBV25-1; clone_size: NA; cdr3_length: 14; j_call: TRBJ2-2; cdr3_nt: TGTGCCAGCAGCCCGGGACTTCACACCGGGGAGCTGTTTTTT; cdr3_aa: CASSPGLHTGELFF
d_call: NA; v_call: TRBV7-8; clone_size: NA; cdr3_length: 18; j_call: TRBJ2-7; cdr3_nt: TGTGCCAGCAGCTTAGTCGGTAGTGGGCGCGCGAGCTCCTACGAGCAGTACTTC; cdr3_aa: CASSLVGSGRASSYEQYF
d_call: TRBD2; v_call: TRBV5-1; clone_size: NA; cdr3_length: 20; j_call: TRBJ2-1; cdr3_nt: TGCGCCAGCAGCTTGGAATGGGGACTAGCGGGAGATCGGTCCTACAATGAGCAGTTCTTC; cdr3_aa: CASSLEWGLAGDRSYNEQFF
d_call: NA; v_call: TRBV6-1; clone_size: NA; cdr3_length: 13; j_call: TRBJ2-5; cdr3_nt: TGTGCCAGCAATACAGGGCACCAAGAGACCCAGTACTTC; cdr3_aa: CASNTGHQETQYF
d_call: NA; v_call: TRBV21-1; clone_size: NA; cdr3_length: 12; j_call: TRBJ2-3; cdr3_nt: TGTGCCAGCAGCAAATCCCCAGATACGCAGTATTTT; cdr3_aa: CASSKSPDTQYF
d_call: NA; v_call: TRBV5-6; clone_size: NA; cdr3_length: 14; j_call: TRBJ2-5; cdr3_nt: TGTGCCAGCAGCTTGGCCACGGGGTGGGAGACCCAGTACTTC; cdr3_aa: CASSLATGWETQYF
d_call: NA; v_call: TRBV10-3; clone_size: NA; cdr3_length: 14; j_call: TRBJ2-1; cdr3_nt: TGTGCCATCAGTGTCGGGGTGGCAGTGCATGAGCAGTTCTTC; cdr3_aa: CAISVGVAVHEQFF
d_call: NA; v_call: TRBV12-5; clone_size: NA; cdr3_length: 11; j_call: TRBJ2-5; cdr3_nt: TGTGCTAGTGGTCTAAGAGAGACCCAGTACTTC; cdr3_aa: CASGLRETQYF
d_call: TRBD1; v_call: TRBV4-3; clone_size: NA; cdr3_length: 16; j_call: TRBJ1-2; cdr3_nt: TGCGCCAGCAGTTCTGGACAGGGGATGTCTAACTATGGCTACACCTTC; cdr3_aa: CASSSGQGMSNYGYTF
d_call: TRBD2; v_call: TRBV10-3; clone_size: NA; cdr3_length: 19; j_call: TRBJ2-1; cdr3_nt: TGTGCCATCAGCGGGACTAGCGGGAGAGAGGGTAAGGAGGGGGATGAGCAGTTCTTC; cdr3_aa: CAISGTSGREGKEGDEQFF
d_call: TRBD2; v_call: TRBV7-2; clone_size: once; cdr3_length: 15; j_call: TRBJ2-7; cdr3_nt: TGTGCCAGCAGCCCCCGACTAGCGAGTACCTACGAGCAGTACTTC; cdr3_aa: CASSPRLASTYEQYF
d_call: TRBD1; v_call: TRBV7-9; clone_size: NA; cdr3_length: 14; j_call: TRBJ1-4; cdr3_nt: TGTGCCAGCAGCATAGCCGGGACAGGGGAAAAACTGTTTTTT; cdr3_aa: CASSIAGTGEKLFF
d_call: TRBD1; v_call: TRBV30; clone_size: NA; cdr3_length: 13; j_call: TRBJ1-4; cdr3_nt: TGTGCCTGGGGGAGACAGGGGAAAGAAAAACTGTTTTTT; cdr3_aa: CAWGRQGKEKLFF
d_call: NA; v_call: TRBV9; clone_size: NA; cdr3_length: 13; j_call: TRBJ1-2; cdr3_nt: TGTGCCAGTGAGGGACAAGGCCCTTATGGCTACACCTTC; cdr3_aa: CASEGQGPYGYTF
d_call: NA; v_call: TRBV30; clone_size: NA; cdr3_length: 15; j_call: TRBJ1-2; cdr3_nt: TGTGCCTGGAGCCGGAACTACTATGATTTCCATGGCTACACCTTC; cdr3_aa: CAWSRNYYDFHGYTF
d_call: NA; v_call: TRBV10-2; clone_size: NA; cdr3_length: 13; j_call: TRBJ1-1; cdr3_nt: TGCGCCAGCATGTGGAACTCGAACACTGAAGCTTTCTTT; cdr3_aa: CASMWNSNTEAFF
d_call: NA; v_call: TRBV6-4; clone_size: NA; cdr3_length: 14; j_call: TRBJ1-4; cdr3_nt: TGTGCCAGCAGAGACAGTCCTCGGGGTGAAAAACTGTTTTTT; cdr3_aa: CASRDSPRGEKLFF
d_call: TRBD1; v_call: TRBV7-2; clone_size: NA; cdr3_length: 15; j_call: TRBJ1-4; cdr3_nt: TGTGCCAGCAGCCCAAGGGGGCCAACTAATGAAAAACTGTTTTTT; cdr3_aa: CASSPRGPTNEKLFF
d_call: TRBD1; v_call: TRBV12-5; clone_size: NA; cdr3_length: 15; j_call: TRBJ2-3; cdr3_nt: TGTGCTAGTGGTGTAGACAGGGGGCATACAGATACGCAGTATTTT; cdr3_aa: CASGVDRGHTDTQYF
d_call: TRBD1; v_call: TRBV5-1; clone_size: few; cdr3_length: 13; j_call: TRBJ1-2; cdr3_nt: TGCGCCAGCAGCCCGACAGGGAACTATGGCTACACCTTC; cdr3_aa: CASSPTGNYGYTF
d_call: NA; v_call: TRBV9; clone_size: NA; cdr3_length: 15; j_call: TRBJ1-6; cdr3_nt: TGTGCCAGCAGCGTTGGGGGCCACTATAATTCACCCCTCCACTTT; cdr3_aa: CASSVGGHYNSPLHF
d_call: TRBD1; v_call: TRBV27; clone_size: NA; cdr3_length: 15; j_call: TRBJ1-3; cdr3_nt: TGTGCCAGCAGTTTAAGACAGGGGCTTGGAAACACCATATATTTT; cdr3_aa: CASSLRQGLGNTIYF
d_call: TRBD1; v_call: TRBV7-9; clone_size: NA; cdr3_length: 14; j_call: TRBJ1-6; cdr3_nt: TGTGCCAGCAGAGGGACAGGGAGTGGCTCACCCCTCCACTTT; cdr3_aa: CASRGTGSGSPLHF
d_call: NA; v_call: TRBV9; clone_size: NA; cdr3_length: 16; j_call: TRBJ2-7; cdr3_nt: TGTGCCAGCGAGAGAACCTGGGGAAAGCTTCACTACGAGCAGTACTTC; cdr3_aa: CASERTWGKLHYEQYF
d_call: NA; v_call: TRBV9; clone_size: NA; cdr3_length: 14; j_call: TRBJ1-2; cdr3_nt: TGTGCCAGCAGCGTAGGAGGGGAGAGCTATGGCTACACCTTC; cdr3_aa: CASSVGGESYGYTF
d_call: NA; v_call: TRBV5-1; clone_size: NA; cdr3_length: 16; j_call: TRBJ2-1; cdr3_nt: TGCGCCAGCAGCTTGGCAGAGGGAGGTGTTTACAATGAGCAGTTCTTC; cdr3_aa: CASSLAEGGVYNEQFF
d_call: NA; v_call: TRBV5-8; clone_size: once; cdr3_length: 16; j_call: TRBJ2-4; cdr3_nt: TGTGCCAGCAGCTTGAAATGGTCGGTGGGCAAAAACATTCAGTACTTC; cdr3_aa: CASSLKWSVGKNIQYF
d_call: NA; v_call: TRBV27; clone_size: once; cdr3_length: 17; j_call: TRBJ2-3; cdr3_nt: TGTGCCAGCAGCCCGCCCGTGGGGGGGCCCAGCACAGATACGCAGTATTTT; cdr3_aa: CASSPPVGGPSTDTQYF
d_call: TRBD1; v_call: TRBV9; clone_size: NA; cdr3_length: 13; j_call: TRBJ1-5; cdr3_nt: TGTGCCAGCAGCGCGACAGGGGATCAGCCCCAGCATTTT; cdr3_aa: CASSATGDQPQHF
d_call: TRBD1; v_call: TRBV25-1; clone_size: NA; cdr3_length: 16; j_call: TRBJ1-6; cdr3_nt: TGTGCCAGCAGTGCCGGAGCGGGACAGGGGGAATCACCCCTCCACTTT; cdr3_aa: CASSAGAGQGESPLHF
d_call: NA; v_call: TRBV30; clone_size: NA; cdr3_length: 11; j_call: TRBJ1-1; cdr3_nt: TGTGCCTTTTCCCCTAGGGCTGAAGCTTTCTTT; cdr3_aa: CAFSPRAEAFF
d_call: NA; v_call: TRBV11-2; clone_size: NA; cdr3_length: 14; j_call: TRBJ2-4; cdr3_nt: TGTGCCAGCAGCCCGGGACTAGCCAAAAACATTCAGTACTTC; cdr3_aa: CASSPGLAKNIQYF
d_call: NA; v_call: TRBV14; clone_size: once; cdr3_length: 14; j_call: TRBJ2-1; cdr3_nt: TGTGCCAGCAGCCAAGTTCTAACTGGCGGTGAGCAGTTCTTC; cdr3_aa: CASSQVLTGGEQFF
d_call: NA; v_call: TRBV7-8; clone_size: once; cdr3_length: 14; j_call: TRBJ2-5; cdr3_nt: TGTGCCAGCAGCTCACCCCTGGAGGGAGAGACCCAGTACTTC; cdr3_aa: CASSSPLEGETQYF
d_call: NA; v_call: TRBV6-5; clone_size: NA; cdr3_length: 15; j_call: TRBJ2-4; cdr3_nt: TGTGCCAGCATCAGTACGAGCAGGGGCAAAAACATTCAGTACTTC; cdr3_aa: CASISTSRGKNIQYF